These T cell receptor beta chains were read from a single sample in a study of blood T cell repertoires in COVID-19. Method: immunoSEQ multiplex PCR; TCRdb's copy keeps in-frame clones and lacks some. The table lists roughly 190,000 clones, around 84% of them singletons. Sequences were obtained from peripheral blood. The receptors here all came from a woman aged 70-85 years with COVID-19, enrolled during active disease. The CDR3 runs from the conserved cysteine through the conserved F or W. Fields, in order: D gene, J gene, V gene, CDR3 length, CDR3 protein, CDR3 DNA. A D gene is named only where the DNA matches it firmly.

d_gene: NA
j_gene: TRBJ2-3
v_gene: TRBV15
len: 14
CDR3aa: CATSSPPTTDTQYF
CDR3nt: TGTGCCACCAGCAGTCCCCCTACCACAGATACGCAGTATTTT

d_gene: NA
j_gene: TRBJ1-2
v_gene: TRBV28
len: 14
CDR3aa: CASMAGRSVYGYTF
CDR3nt: TGTGCCAGCATGGCAGGGCGTTCCGTCTATGGCTACACCTTC

d_gene: NA
j_gene: TRBJ2-7
v_gene: TRBV27
len: 15
CDR3aa: CASSFQGAGDYEQYF
CDR3nt: TGTGCCAGCAGTTTCCAGGGGGCGGGGGATTACGAGCAGTACTTC

d_gene: TRBD2
j_gene: TRBJ2-3
v_gene: TRBV7-2
len: 14
CDR3aa: CASSFLAVGDTQYF
CDR3nt: TGTGCCAGCAGCTTTCTAGCGGTCGGGGATACGCAGTATTTT

d_gene: NA
j_gene: TRBJ1-6
v_gene: TRBV27
len: 14
CDR3aa: CASSLAQGVVDLHF
CDR3nt: TGTGCCAGCTCCCTGGCACAGGGTGTCGTGGACCTCCACTTT

d_gene: NA
j_gene: TRBJ2-7
v_gene: TRBV30
len: 15
CDR3aa: CAWSLPRLGLHEQYF
CDR3nt: TGTGCCTGGAGTCTACCCCGACTAGGACTCCACGAGCAGTACTTC

d_gene: NA
j_gene: TRBJ2-5
v_gene: TRBV5-4
len: 14
CDR3aa: CASSFGGDQETQYF
CDR3nt: TGTGCCAGCAGCTTTGGAGGGGACCAAGAGACCCAGTACTTC

d_gene: NA
j_gene: TRBJ2-5
v_gene: TRBV7-2
len: 15
CDR3aa: CASSLSSSGRETQYF
CDR3nt: TGTGCCAGCAGCTTAAGTTCCAGCGGGCGAGAGACCCAGTACTTC

d_gene: TRBD1
j_gene: TRBJ2-2
v_gene: TRBV4-1
len: 15
CDR3aa: CASSQEGQYTGELFF
CDR3nt: TGCGCCAGCAGCCAAGAGGGACAGTACACCGGGGAGCTGTTTTTT

d_gene: TRBD1
j_gene: TRBJ1-3
v_gene: TRBV30
len: 19
CDR3aa: CAWSPRRQGAMRAGNTIYF
CDR3nt: TGTGCCTGGAGTCCCAGGAGACAGGGGGCAATGCGGGCTGGAAACACCATATATTTT